This T cell receptor beta chain was found in a study of blood T cells in healthy people across ages. Study-wide points: Roughly linear declines in TCR beta diversity per million T cells occurred with age. PBMCs went unsorted, and a conclusive naive versus antigen-experienced comparison was therefore prevented.

In the case of this clonotype: What it recognizes is unknown. The junction does not match germline at one end; this may be a read error.

Russia was home to the donors, healthy Caucasian individuals aged roughly 6 to 90. The sample, about 9.2 milliliters of peripheral blood, was drawn from each donor. Primers used in a second PCR of roughly 6 to 12 cycles were a sample-barcoded 5' primer and a J-beta primer mix. TCRdb fed the 5' RACE reads into MiXCR, producing one record per CDR3 protein. The sample holds more than 1.4 million distinct CDR3 sequences, roughly 45% seen once. The clonotype was recovered from a woman between 18 and 29 years old in good health. Specimen: blood.

Here the CDR3 reads CASSQPQGYSEQFF. The CDR3 DNA reads TGTGCCAGCAGCCAACCACAGGGTTACAGTGAGCAGTTCTTC. The chain carries TRBV3-1 and TRBJ2-1, with TRBD1 as a possible D gene (6 bases). CDR3 size: 14 residues. CDR1 and CDR2 from the germline V gene are LGHDT and YNNKEL (reference sequence).